This T cell receptor (beta chain) is from a study of vaccination effects on CD4 cells after COVID-19. Whole-study context: It was a median of 72 days after the second dose that post-vaccine samples were obtained.

This clone was recorded a few times. The antigen is not known. The CDR3 is made up of 14 amino acids. Germline trimming cut 5 bases from V and 7 bases from J; bases unmatched to any gene: 10. Per the germline V gene, CDR1 is SEHNR and CDR2 is FQNEAQ (reference sequence). TCRdb keeps only in-frame clones here, not all; method: immunoSEQ multiplex PCR. Among about 22,000 clones listed, more than 65% were seen once. Prior to sequencing, the ViraFEST assay stimulated PBMC with viral peptide pools, which expanded the antigen-specific CD4+ T cells. Scientists isolated CD4+ T cells after a roughly 9-day culture period ended. All study participants received two doses of BNT162b2 or mRNA-1273 vaccine. Nucleocapsid antibodies stayed negative before and after vaccination, showing no earlier SARS-CoV-2 infection.

The receptor was derived from a human donor who received a COVID-19 vaccine. V gene TRBV7-9 combines with J gene TRBJ1-2, with 7 nucleotides matching TRBD1. The material sequenced was CD4+ T cells from PBMCs cultured with HCoV-NL63 spike peptides, taken after COVID-19 vaccination. In nucleotides, the CDR3 is TGTGCCAGCAGCGACGACAGGGCTCAGGGTGGCTACACCTTC. Its translation: CASSDDRAQGGYTF.